The clone carrying this T cell receptor beta chain was counted between two and nine times. Its antigen is not identified. This sample stems from a study of vaccination and CD4 T cells after COVID-19. With the Oncomine TCR Beta short-read assay, DNA from cultured CD4+ T cells was sequenced. TCRdb reanalysed the PCR reads using MiXCR and keeps one entry per CDR3 protein. Of roughly 15,000 distinct CDR3 sequences listed, 63% were seen once; the top ten hold around 6.2%. Regarding treatment: roughly 11-day PBMC culture with coronavirus spike peptide pools or control peptides (ViraFEST assay). Trimming stripped 1 base from V and 1 base from J, with 22 bases between. Germline V gene sequence: CDR1 SGHTA, CDR2 FQGNSA. The CDR3 has 19 amino acids.

The sequence was obtained from a human donor who had recovered from COVID-19. The sequenced sample was CD4+ T cells from blood, cultured in vitro. The chain combines TRBV7-2 with TRBJ2-5; D possibly corresponds to TRBD2 (5 bases). The CDR3 coding sequence is TGTGCCAGCAGCTTAGTCCGGACGTCAAGCTGGAGGTTCCAAGAGACCCAGTACTTC. Translation: CASSLVRTSSWRFQETQYF.